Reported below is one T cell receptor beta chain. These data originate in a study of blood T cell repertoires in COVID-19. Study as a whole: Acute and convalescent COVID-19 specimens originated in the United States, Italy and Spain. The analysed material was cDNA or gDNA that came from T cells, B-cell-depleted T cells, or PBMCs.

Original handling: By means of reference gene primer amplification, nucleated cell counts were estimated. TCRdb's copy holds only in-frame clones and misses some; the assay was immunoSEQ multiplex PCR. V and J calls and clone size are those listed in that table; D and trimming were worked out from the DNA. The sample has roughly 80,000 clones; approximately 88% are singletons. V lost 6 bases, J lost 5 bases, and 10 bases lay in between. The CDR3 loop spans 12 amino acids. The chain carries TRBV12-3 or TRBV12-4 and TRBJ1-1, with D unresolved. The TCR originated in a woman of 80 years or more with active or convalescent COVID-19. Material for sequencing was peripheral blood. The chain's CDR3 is CASSWGGTEAFF. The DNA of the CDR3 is TGTGCCAGCAGCTGGGGAGGGACTGAAGCTTTCTTT.